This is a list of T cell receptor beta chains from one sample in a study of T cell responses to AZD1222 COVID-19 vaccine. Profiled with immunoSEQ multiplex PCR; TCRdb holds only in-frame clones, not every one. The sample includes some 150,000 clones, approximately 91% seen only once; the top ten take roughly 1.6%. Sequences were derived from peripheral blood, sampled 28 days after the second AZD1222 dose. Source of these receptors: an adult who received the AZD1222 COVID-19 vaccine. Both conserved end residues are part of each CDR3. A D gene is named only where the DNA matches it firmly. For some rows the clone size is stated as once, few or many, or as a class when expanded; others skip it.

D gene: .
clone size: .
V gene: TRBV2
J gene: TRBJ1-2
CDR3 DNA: TGTGCCAGCAGTCCGGCGGGGGCCTATGGCTACACCTTC
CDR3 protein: CASSPAGAYGYTF

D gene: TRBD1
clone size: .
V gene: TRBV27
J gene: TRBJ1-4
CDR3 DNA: TGTGCCAGCAGTTTTACAGGGGTTACAACTAATGAAAAACTGTTTTTT
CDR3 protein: CASSFTGVTTNEKLFF

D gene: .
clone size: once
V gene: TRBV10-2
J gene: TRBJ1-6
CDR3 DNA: TGCGCCAGCAGAGACCGGGGTAATTCACCCCTCCACTTT
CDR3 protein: CASRDRGNSPLHF

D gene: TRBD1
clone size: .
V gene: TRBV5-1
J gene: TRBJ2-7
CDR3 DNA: TGCGCCAGCAGCTTCCCCGGACAGGGCTACGAGCAGTACTTC
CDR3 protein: CASSFPGQGYEQYF

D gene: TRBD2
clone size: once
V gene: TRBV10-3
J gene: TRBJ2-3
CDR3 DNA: TGTGCCATTGGTCGGGGGGGACTAGATACGCAGTATTTT
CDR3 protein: CAIGRGGLDTQYF

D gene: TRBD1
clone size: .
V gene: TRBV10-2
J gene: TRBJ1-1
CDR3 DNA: TGCGCCAGCAGTCTGACAGGGGGCCAGACTGAAGCTTTCTTT
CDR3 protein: CASSLTGGQTEAFF

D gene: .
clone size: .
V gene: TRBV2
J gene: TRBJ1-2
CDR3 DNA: TGTGCCAGCAGTGATCCGGGGGACTATGGCTACACCTTC
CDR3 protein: CASSDPGDYGYTF

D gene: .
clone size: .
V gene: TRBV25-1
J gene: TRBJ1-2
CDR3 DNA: TGTGCCAGCAGTGAATGGACTCAAGCGGGTGGCTACACCTTC
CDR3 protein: CASSEWTQAGGYTF

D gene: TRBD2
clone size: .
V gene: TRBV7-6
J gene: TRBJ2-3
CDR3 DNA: TGTGCCAGCAGCCCCCGAACCGGGACTAGCTTAGATACGCAGTATTTT
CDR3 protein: CASSPRTGTSLDTQYF

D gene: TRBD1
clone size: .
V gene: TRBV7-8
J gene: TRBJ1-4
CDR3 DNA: TGTGCCAGCAGCATAGACAGGGTTCTAAAGGAAAAACTGTTTTTT
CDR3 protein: CASSIDRVLKEKLFF

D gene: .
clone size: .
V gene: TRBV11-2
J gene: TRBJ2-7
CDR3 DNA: TGTGCCAGCAGACCAGGGGCAGGCCCCTACGAGCAGTACTTC
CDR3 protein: CASRPGAGPYEQYF

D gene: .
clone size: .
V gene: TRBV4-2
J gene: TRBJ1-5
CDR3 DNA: TGTGCCAGCAGCCAACACGGCCGAAGAAAGAGCAATCAGCCCCAGCATTTT
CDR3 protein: CASSQHGRRKSNQPQHF

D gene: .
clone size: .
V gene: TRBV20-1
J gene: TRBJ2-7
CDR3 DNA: TGCAGTGCCCCCTCGGGGGCGGTGCAGTACTTC
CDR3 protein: CSAPSGAVQYF

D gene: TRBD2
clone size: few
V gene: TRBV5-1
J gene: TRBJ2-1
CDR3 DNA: TGCGCCAGCAGCTTTAACGGACTAGCGGGGGTTTACAATGAGCAGTTCTTC
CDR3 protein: CASSFNGLAGVYNEQFF

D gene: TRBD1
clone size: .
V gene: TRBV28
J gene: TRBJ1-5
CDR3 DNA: TGTGCCAGCAGCCCCCGAGGGACAGGGAGTCAGCCCCAGCATTTT
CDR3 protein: CASSPRGTGSQPQHF

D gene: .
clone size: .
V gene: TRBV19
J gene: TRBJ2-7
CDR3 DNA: TGTGCCAGTAGTATTAAATACGAGCAGTACTTC
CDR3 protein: CASSIKYEQYF

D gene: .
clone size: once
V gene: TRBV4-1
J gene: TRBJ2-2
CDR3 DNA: TGCGCCAGCAGCCAAGTCGGCCGGATTCACGGGGAGCTGTTTTTT
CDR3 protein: CASSQVGRIHGELFF

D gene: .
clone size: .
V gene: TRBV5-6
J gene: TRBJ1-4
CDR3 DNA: TGTGCCAGCAGCCACCTGCTGGCGGGCACAACTAATGAAAAACTGTTTTTT
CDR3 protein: CASSHLLAGTTNEKLFF

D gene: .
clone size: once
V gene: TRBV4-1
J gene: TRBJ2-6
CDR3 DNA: TGCGCCAGCAGCCAGGGCCGACAGGGGAGGGTTGGGGCCAACGTCCTGACTTTC
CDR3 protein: CASSQGRQGRVGANVLTF

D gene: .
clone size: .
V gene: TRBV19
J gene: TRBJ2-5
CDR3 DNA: TGTGCCAGTAGTATGGTCCAAGAGACCCAGTACTTC
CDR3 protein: CASSMVQETQYF